This is a list of T cell receptor beta chains from one sample in a study of blood T cell repertoires in COVID-19. Some clones are missing from TCRdb's copy, which holds only in-frame ones; the method was immunoSEQ multiplex PCR. The sample yields approximately 180,000 clones, 70% to 90% seen once. The sequenced sample consisted of peripheral blood. These receptors were taken from an older person with COVID-19, enrolled during active disease. CDR3s leave out the opening cysteine and the closing phenylalanine or tryptophan.

v_call,cdr3_length,cdr3_aa
TRBV5-1,16,ASSLGPSGRVAYNEQF
TRBV28,9,ASTRRDEQF
TRBV10-2,12,ASSPDRVFTEAF
TRBV9,13,ASSTSGSANEKLF
TRBV7-2,13,ASSVAGTGTEKLF
TRBV2,13,ASRAPSGGTDTQY
TRBV29-1,12,SVESPVGTDTQY
TRBV28,12,ASIPGGAEYGYT
TRBV4-1,15,ASSSVVPQDRSYEQY
TRBV6-2/TRBV6-3,12,ASSPVGGYQPQH
TRBV5-4,13,ASSPGLAATDTQY
TRBV7-2,15,ASSSGRTGGTLREQY
TRBV19,13,ASSTDRSSYNEQF
TRBV7-8,10,ASSPLSYEQF
TRBV9,17,ASSVGGQGESSYNSPLH
TRBV18,14,ASSRDLGGDTGELF
TRBV30,14,AWSVPSPGGGNEQF
TRBV30,9,ACGVGYEQY
TRBV9,14,ASSVVGTGFNTEAF
TRBV19,12,ASRTAGGYNEQF
TRBV28,13,ASRQMGTQGGEQY
TRBV15,16,ATSARRGRITSGNTIY
TRBV7-2,12,ASSLALANQPQH
TRBV6-2/TRBV6-3,13,ASSDGLAGMYEQY
TRBV28,14,ASSPMLPTGGYEQY
TRBV5-1,12,ASSHNGAGGEQY
TRBV4-1,13,ASSQVEQGDEKLF
TRBV19,11,ASSPRVEGHPN
TRBV6-1,14,ASSDRGSSYNSPLH